The 16 T cell receptor beta chains listed next were all sequenced from one sample in a study of blood T cells in healthy people across ages. Combining a sample-barcoded 5' primer with a J-beta primer mix, a second PCR ran for about 6 to 11 cycles. Using its own MiXCR run on the 5' RACE reads, TCRdb lists one record per CDR3 protein. The sample includes some 800,000 distinct CDR3 sequences, about 42% of them seen just once. What was sequenced was blood. The receptor source for this set is a man in his 60s in good health.

V and J are TRBV7-2 and TRBJ1-6; TRBD1 matches at 7 bases. The CDR3 loop spans 16 amino acids. CDR1 SGHTA and CDR2 FQGNSA come from the germline V gene. V lost 5 bases, J lost 5 bases, and 9 bases stayed unmatched. The DNA for the CDR3 is TGTGCCAGCAGCCCGGGGAGGGGGCGTGATAATTCACCCCTCCACTTT. It is translated as CASSPGRGRDNSPLHF.

This clonotype occurred a few times. The V gene is TRBV5-6, the J gene TRBJ2-1, with 7 bases lining up with TRBD2. Unmatched junction bases numbered 13, after V lost 1 base and J lost 3 bases. Per germline, CDR1 SGHDT and CDR2 YYEEEE. CDR3 size: 18 residues. The CDR3 coding sequence is TGTGCCAGCAGCTTGAGGGTCTTGCGGGGGTCCGTCTACAATGAGCAGTTCTTC. Translation: CASSLRVLRGSVYNEQFF.

A remark on this clonotype: Mismatch with germline at one junction end may stem from a read error. The chain uses TRBV5-5 and TRBJ2-7; 10 bases are shared with TRBD1. Germline values: CDR1 SGHKS, CDR2 YYEKEE (reference sequence). The CDR3 consists of 17 residues. This CDR3 reads CAGSLAAWGTGDHEQYF. The CDR3 DNA sequence: TGTGCCGGCAGCTTGGCCGCATGGGGGACAGGGGACCACGAGCAGTACTTC.

This chain's CDR3 is CASSEDRDTSKNEKLFF. The DNA for the CDR3 is TGTGCCAGCAGTGAAGACAGGGACACCTCAAAAAATGAAAAACTGTTTTTT. This chain joins TRBV6-1 and TRBJ1-4, with D perhaps TRBD1 (6 bases). V gave up 1 base and J gave up 5 bases, with 17 bases separating them. Germline V gene lookup returns CDR1 MNHNS and CDR2 SASEGT. CDR3 length: 17 residues.

V gene TRBV4-3 combines with J gene TRBJ2-3, with 11 bases fitting TRBD2. The germline CDR1 and CDR2 sequences are LGHNA and YSLEER. The ends lost 3 bases at V and 0 bases at J; junction bases unmatched: 5. The CDR3 contains 17 residues. In DNA, the CDR3 is TGCGCCAGCAGCCAGAGCCTAGCGGGGGGTAGCACAGATACGCAGTATTTT. It codes for CASSQSLAGGSTDTQYF.

This clonotype has just a few counts. The chain has TRBV6-2 or TRBV6-3 and TRBJ2-3, with D uncertain. The CDR3 has 12 residues. Per germline, CDR1 MNHEY and CDR2 SVGEGT. The V end lost 4 bases, the J end lost 4 bases, and 6 bases lay between the germline ends. The CDR3: CASSSNSDTQYF. The DNA of the CDR3 is TGTGCCAGCAGTTCAAACTCAGATACGCAGTATTTT.

The chain joins TRBV5-6 to TRBJ2-7; possibly TRBD1 for D (6 bases). The DNA matches TRBJ2-5 better at its end, which makes the J call doubtful. Per germline, CDR1 SGHDT and CDR2 YYEEEE. CDR3 length: 15 amino acids. CDR3 sequence: CASSPGHGYGETQYF. The CDR3 coding sequence is TGTGCCAGCAGCCCGGGACATGGGTACGGCGAGACCCAGTACTTC.

Only a few counts were recorded for this clonotype. This chain links TRBV5-1 with TRBJ1-2, with D possibly matching TRBD1 (5 bases). This CDR3 is 12 amino acids long. Trimming left V 3 bases short and J 8 bases short, with 11 bases between. Germline CDR1 and CDR2: SGHRS and YFSETQ. CDR3 in DNA: TGCGCCAGCAGCTACGACAGAGCCGGCTACACCTTC. Translating gives CASSYDRAGYTF. Full variable domain (rest looked up from reference TRBV5-1 and TRBJ1-2): KAGVTQTPRYLIKTRGQQVTLSCSPISGHRSVSWYQQTPGQGLQFLFEYFSETQRNKGNFPGRFSGRQFSNSRSEMNVSTLELGDSALYLCASSYDRAGYTFGSGTRLTVV.

The chain has TRBV9 and TRBJ2-4, with D perhaps matching TRBD2 (5 bases). CDR1 and CDR2 from the germline V gene are SGDLS and YYNGEE. The CDR3 loop spans 14 amino acids. V lost 0 bases to trimming and J lost 9 bases, with 13 bases between them. The CDR3 spells CASSVEGRETIQYF. As DNA, the CDR3 is TGTGCCAGCAGCGTAGAAGGAAGGGAGACCATTCAGTACTTC.

This clonotype was counted only a few times. The CDR3 nucleotides are TGTGCCAGCAGCGGAGGCGGGGGCCAAAACCCAAAGCAGTATTTT. It encodes CASSGGGGQNPKQYF. The V call is TRBV7-2, the J call TRBJ2-3; D is possibly TRBD2 (7 bases). Trimming stripped 5 bases from V and 11 bases from J, with 23 bases between. This CDR3 is 15 amino acids long. The germline V gene encodes CDR1 SGHTA and CDR2 FQGNSA.

The rearrangement joins TRBV6-2 or TRBV6-3 to TRBJ1-4; no definite D call. Germline V gives CDR1 MNHEY, CDR2 SVGEGT. V lost 0 bases and J lost 0, with 5 bases in between. The CDR3 has 15 residues. In DNA, the CDR3 is TGTGCCAGCAGTTACTCAGGATCAACTAATGAAAAACTGTTTTTT. As protein: CASSYSGSTNEKLFF.

The J gene is TRBJ1-5, the V gene TRBV28; a weak D match, TRBD1 (5 bases). Trimming removed 3 bases at V and 4 bases at J, with 16 bases between. The length of the CDR3 is 16 residues. Germline CDR1 MDHEN, CDR2 SYDVKM. The CDR3 sequence: CASSFYNQGPNQPQHF. For the CDR3, the DNA is TGTGCCAGCAGTTTTTATAATCAGGGTCCGAATCAGCCCCAGCATTTT.

The V and J genes are TRBV3-1 and TRBJ2-3, with 8 positions matching TRBD1. Germline loops: CDR1 LGHDT, CDR2 YNNKEL (reference sequence). V lost 1 base to trimming and J lost 6 bases; unmatched junction nucleotides: 9. This CDR3 comprises 16 residues. The CDR3, as DNA: TGTGCCAGCAGCCAAGGGGTCCAGGGGGCGTCGGATACGCAGTATTTT. Protein product: CASSQGVQGASDTQYF.

This clonotype appeared a few times. V gene TRBV7-2 combines with J gene TRBJ2-1; a possible D gene is TRBD2 (5 bases). The germline V gene has CDR1 SGHTA and CDR2 FQGNSA. This CDR3 is 15 amino acids long. V lost 1 base and J lost 7, with 14 bases in between. The CDR3 sequence is CASSLGGPPGNEQFF. For the CDR3, the DNA is TGTGCCAGCAGCTTAGGAGGCCCCCCGGGAAATGAGCAGTTCTTC. The complete variable domain, with remaining parts taken from reference TRBV7-2 and TRBJ2-1, reads GAGVSQSPSNKVTEKGKDVELRCDPISGHTALYWYRQSLGQGLEFLIYFQGNSAPDKSGLPSDRFSAERTGGSVSTLTIQRTQQEDSAVYLCASSLGGPPGNEQFFGPGTRLTVL.

This clonotype was seen a handful of times. The V gene is TRBV20-1, the J gene TRBJ2-7, with D maybe TRBD1 (7 bases). This CDR3 spans 13 amino acids. V was clipped by 6 bases and J by 5 bases, with 17 bases between them. CDR1 DFQATT and CDR2 SNEGSKA come from the germline V gene (reference sequence). The CDR3 region is CSAKEGAGDEQYF. The CDR3 DNA follows: TGCAGTGCCAAGGAGGGGGCAGGCGACGAGCAGTACTTC.

This clonotype was detected only a few times. This sequence joins TRBV6-2 or TRBV6-3 and TRBJ2-1; a weak D match, TRBD1 (5 bases). The germline gives CDR1 MNHEY, CDR2 SVGEGT. V dropped 4 bases and J dropped 9 bases, with 13 bases sitting between them. The CDR3 has 13 amino acids. CDR3 in amino acids: CASSFVLGLEQFF. DNA for the CDR3: TGTGCCAGCAGTTTTGTTTTGGGGCTTGAGCAGTTCTTC.